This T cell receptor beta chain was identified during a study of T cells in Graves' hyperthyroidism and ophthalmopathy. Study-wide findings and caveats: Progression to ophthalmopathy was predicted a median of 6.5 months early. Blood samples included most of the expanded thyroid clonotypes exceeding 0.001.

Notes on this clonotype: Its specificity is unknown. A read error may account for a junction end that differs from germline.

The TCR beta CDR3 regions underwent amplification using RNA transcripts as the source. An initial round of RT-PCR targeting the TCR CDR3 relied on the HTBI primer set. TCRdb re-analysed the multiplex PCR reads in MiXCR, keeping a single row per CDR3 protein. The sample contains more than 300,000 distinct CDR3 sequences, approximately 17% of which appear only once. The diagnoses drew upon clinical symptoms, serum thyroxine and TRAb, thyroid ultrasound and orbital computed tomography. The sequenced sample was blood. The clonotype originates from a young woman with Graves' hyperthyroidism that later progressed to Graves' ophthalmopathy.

The CDR3 protein is CASSELQPPTGEPFF. DNA of the CDR3: TGTGCCAGCAGTGAACTACAGCCGCCCACCGGGGAGCCGTTTTTT. The chain carries TRBV6-1 and TRBJ2-2, with D tentatively TRBD2 (5 bases). The CDR3 consists of 15 residues. The germline V gene encodes CDR1 MNHNS and CDR2 SASEGT.